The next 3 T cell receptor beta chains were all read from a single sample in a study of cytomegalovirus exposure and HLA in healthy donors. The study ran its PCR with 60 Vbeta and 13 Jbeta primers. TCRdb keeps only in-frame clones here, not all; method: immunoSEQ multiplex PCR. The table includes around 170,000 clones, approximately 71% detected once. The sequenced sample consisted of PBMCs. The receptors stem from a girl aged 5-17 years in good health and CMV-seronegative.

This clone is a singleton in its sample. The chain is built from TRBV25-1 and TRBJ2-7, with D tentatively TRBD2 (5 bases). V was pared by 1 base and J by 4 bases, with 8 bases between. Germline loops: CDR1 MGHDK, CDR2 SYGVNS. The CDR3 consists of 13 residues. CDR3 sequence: CASSESGRYEQYF. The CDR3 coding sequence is TGTGCCAGCAGTGAATCTGGGAGATACGAGCAGTACTTC.

CDR3 in amino acids: CASSYGTADSGNTIYF. CDR3 bases: TGTGCCAGCAGTTACGGGACAGCAGACTCTGGAAACACCATATATTTT. This rearrangement joins TRBV2 to TRBJ1-3; 7 nucleotides line up with TRBD1. From germline, CDR1 is SNHLY and CDR2 FYNNEI. This CDR3 has 16 amino acids. The V gene end was trimmed by 5 bases and the J gene end by 0 bases; junction bases not matched to a gene: 7.

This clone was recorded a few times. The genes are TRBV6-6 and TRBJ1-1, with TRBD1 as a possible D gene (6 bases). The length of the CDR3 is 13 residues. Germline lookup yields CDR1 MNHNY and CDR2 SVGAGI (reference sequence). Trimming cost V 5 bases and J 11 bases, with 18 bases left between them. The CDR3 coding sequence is TGTGCCAGCAGTCTTCTTCACAGGGACCTTGCTTTCTTT. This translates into CASSLLHRDLAFF.